This T cell receptor beta chain was observed in a study of T cell changes during pregnancy in multiple sclerosis. J gave up 5 bases and V 3 bases, and 10 bases lay outside the gene matches. This CDR3 contains 18 residues. From germline, CDR1 is LGHNA and CDR2 YNFKEQ. Data came from immunoSEQ multiplex PCR; TCRdb stores just in-frame clones and leaves some out. This sample has around 37,000 clones, with 88% found just once. The receptor was isolated from a female donor with multiple sclerosis, enrolled in a pregnancy study. This chain connects TRBV4-2 to TRBJ2-2; TRBD2 aligns across 12 bases. This specimen was CD8+ T cells from peripheral blood mononuclear cells, taken in the third trimester of pregnancy. Here the CDR3 reads CASSQADSSGGGTGELFF. The CDR3 DNA reads TGTGCCAGCAGCCAGGCCGATTCTAGCGGGGGGGGGACCGGGGAGCTGTTTTTT.